This TCR beta chain emerged from a study of OX40 agonist ivuxolimab in advanced cancers. The method was immunoSEQ multiplex PCR; TCRdb's version includes in-frame clones alone and lacks a portion of them. The sample shows about 75,000 clones, 70% to 90% of them seen only once. V was clipped by 4 bases and J by 4 bases, with 15 bases between them. This CDR3 spans 15 amino acids. CDR1 is SNHLY, CDR2 FYNNEI, per germline. Autoimmune disease history or systemic immunosuppression meant exclusion. V and J are TRBV2 and TRBJ2-3; perhaps TRBD2 as D (5 bases). Here the sequenced sample was CD4+ or CD8+ T cells sorted from blood, taken in a trial of the OX40 agonist ivuxolimab. The sequence was collected from an adult with an advanced solid tumor such as melanoma, head and neck, liver or kidney cancer. CDR3 coding DNA: TGTGCCAGCAGTGGCCGAGGACTCAAGGCAGATACGCAGTATTTT. This codes for CASSGRGLKADTQYF.